Listed below are T cell receptor beta chains from one sample, sequenced in a study of blood T cell repertoires in COVID-19. Repertoires were generated with immunoSEQ multiplex PCR, while TCRdb's copy carries only in-frame clones and drops some. This sample has 150,000 to 180,000 clones, with about four fifths found just once. Sequencing input: peripheral blood. These receptors came from a woman aged 55-69 years with acute or convalescent COVID-19. Both conserved end residues are part of each CDR3. D genes are given only for firm matches. Not every row has a clone size; where given, it reads once, few, many or a size class.

>NA|NA|TRBJ1-5|TRBV9
CASSGAGGSNQPQHF
TGTGCCAGCAGCGGGGCCGGGGGTAGCAATCAGCCCCAGCATTTT
>TRBD1|once|TRBJ1-1|TRBV28
CASSLGDRLNTEAFF
TGTGCCAGCAGTTTGGGGGACAGGTTGAACACTGAAGCTTTCTTT
>NA|NA|TRBJ1-5|TRBV30
CAWSDGWTPRGQPQHF
TGTGCCTGGAGTGACGGATGGACGCCCCGGGGTCAGCCCCAGCATTTT
>NA|NA|TRBJ2-3|TRBV11-2
CASSLVGQTTDTQYF
TGTGCCAGCAGCTTAGTCGGACAGACGACAGATACGCAGTATTTT
>NA|NA|TRBJ2-3|TRBV5-1
CASRTSPTDTQYF
TGCGCCAGCAGAACCTCTCCAACTGATACGCAGTATTTT
>TRBD1|NA|TRBJ1-2|TRBV3-1/TRBV3-2
CASSQGQGRSGYTF
TGTGCCAGCAGCCAAGGACAGGGGAGGTCTGGCTACACCTTC
>TRBD1|NA|TRBJ1-2|TRBV25-1
CASSEWDSHNYGYTF
TGTGCCAGCAGTGAATGGGACAGCCATAACTATGGCTACACCTTC
>NA|once|TRBJ1-1|TRBV6-5
CASLYQNTEAFF
TGTGCCAGTCTCTACCAGAACACTGAAGCTTTCTTT
>NA|NA|TRBJ1-1|TRBV5-5
CASSFSSDTEAFF
TGTGCCAGCAGCTTTAGCTCGGACACTGAAGCTTTCTTT
>TRBD1|NA|TRBJ1-5|TRBV20-1
CSASEGQGWNQPQHF
TGCAGTGCTAGTGAGGGACAGGGATGGAATCAGCCCCAGCATTTT
>NA|NA|TRBJ1-4|TRBV7-6
CASSLRTEDLSSNEKLFF
TGTGCCAGCAGCCTAAGGACGGAGGACCTGTCATCTAATGAAAAACTGTTTTTT
>NA|NA|TRBJ2-6|TRBV6-4
CASSDSYSASGANVLTF
TGTGCCAGCAGTGACTCGTACTCTGCCTCTGGGGCCAACGTCCTGACTTTC
>TRBD1|NA|TRBJ2-2|TRBV27
CASRSGGLSNTGELFF
TGTGCCAGCAGGTCAGGGGGCCTTTCGAACACCGGGGAGCTGTTTTTT
>TRBD2|NA|TRBJ2-4|TRBV14
CASSPGLGNIQYF
TGTGCCAGCAGCCCGGGACTAGGCAACATTCAGTACTTC
>TRBD1|NA|TRBJ1-4|TRBV30
CAWTNQGDVALWEKLFF
TGTGCCTGGACCAATCAGGGGGACGTCGCCCTTTGGGAAAAACTGTTTTTT
>NA|NA|TRBJ2-3|TRBV3-1/TRBV3-2
CASSQSGSRTDTQYF
TGTGCCAGCAGCCAATCCGGGAGCCGCACAGATACGCAGTATTTT
>TRBD1|few|TRBJ1-1|TRBV6-5
CASSATGVNTEAFF
TGTGCCAGCAGCGCGACAGGGGTAAACACTGAAGCTTTCTTT
>TRBD2|once|TRBJ2-2|TRBV7-2
CASSLVPAGINGELFF
TGTGCCAGCAGCTTAGTGCCAGCGGGGATTAACGGGGAGCTGTTTTTT
>TRBD2|NA|TRBJ2-3|TRBV30
CAWTEGAGGLTDTQYF
TGTGCCTGGACCGAGGGGGCGGGGGGGCTCACAGATACGCAGTATTTT
>TRBD2|NA|TRBJ2-5|TRBV6-2/TRBV6-3
CASSYSWTRVGSETQYF
TGTGCCAGCAGTTACTCTTGGACTAGAGTAGGCTCAGAGACCCAGTACTTC
>TRBD1|NA|TRBJ1-1|TRBV3-1/TRBV3-2
CASSQTGGRAFF
TGTGCCAGCAGCCAGACAGGGGGAAGAGCTTTCTTT
>TRBD1|NA|TRBJ1-6|TRBV28
CASSILPGTASNSPLHF
TGTGCCAGCAGCATACTCCCCGGGACAGCTAGCAATTCACCCCTCCACTTT
>NA|NA|TRBJ1-1|TRBV9
CASSVGPRFTHENTEAFF
TGTGCCAGCAGCGTAGGTCCCAGGTTTACCCATGAGAACACTGAAGCTTTCTTT
>TRBD2|many|TRBJ2-3|TRBV7-7
CASSLGGGDTDTQYF
TGTGCTAGCAGCTTAGGCGGGGGGGACACAGATACGCAGTATTTT
>NA|NA|TRBJ1-1|TRBV3-1/TRBV3-2
CASSQGLTREAFF
TGTGCCAGCAGCCAAGGCCTTACGCGTGAAGCTTTCTTT
>NA|NA|TRBJ1-4|TRBV19
CASCQTLNEKLFF
TGTGCCAGTTGTCAGACTTTAAATGAAAAACTGTTTTTT
>NA|NA|TRBJ1-6|TRBV30
CAWRKGFAENSPLHF
TGTGCCTGGAGAAAGGGGTTCGCGGAGAATTCACCCCTCCACTTT
>NA|NA|TRBJ1-5|TRBV6-5
CASSYSYRQLDQPQHF
TGTGCCAGCAGTTACTCATACAGACAACTAGATCAGCCCCAGCATTTT
>TRBD1|NA|TRBJ1-6|TRBV7-3
CASSLMGQMNSPLHF
TGTGCCAGCAGCTTAATGGGACAGATGAATTCACCCCTCCACTTT
>NA|few|TRBJ1-2|TRBV6-5
CASSLVRGSNGYTF
TGTGCCAGCAGTTTGGTCAGGGGCTCAAATGGCTACACCTTC
>TRBD1|NA|TRBJ2-3|TRBV3-1/TRBV3-2
CASSQPGGRSDTQYF
TGTGCCAGCAGCCAACCAGGGGGCAGGTCGGATACGCAGTATTTT
>NA|once|TRBJ1-1|TRBV7-3
CASSLMSTLNTEAFF
TGTGCCAGCAGCTTAATGTCCACACTGAACACTGAAGCTTTCTTT
>TRBD2|NA|TRBJ2-1|TRBV5-1
CASSLATGGGYNEQFF
TGCGCCAGCAGCTTGGCCACTGGCGGGGGGTACAATGAGCAGTTCTTC
>TRBD1|NA|TRBJ1-6|TRBV6-1
CASSDQGANSPLHF
TGTGCCAGCAGTGATCAGGGGGCTAATTCACCCCTCCACTTT
>TRBD2|once|TRBJ2-1|TRBV28
CASSLPTSGGAISYNEQFF
TGTGCCAGCAGTTTACCGACTAGCGGGGGGGCTATCTCCTACAATGAGCAGTTCTTC
>NA|NA|TRBJ1-1|TRBV3-1/TRBV3-2
CASRDTGEAFF
TGTGCCAGCAGGGATACAGGGGAAGCTTTCTTT
>NA|once|TRBJ2-1|TRBV2
CASSAVAQGSLFF
NA
>NA|NA|TRBJ2-1|TRBV7-9
CAFESGGREQFF
TGTGCCTTCGAGAGCGGTGGTCGTGAGCAGTTCTTC
>TRBD2|NA|TRBJ2-5|TRBV11-2
CASSPLAGGPGGTQYF
TGTGCCAGCAGCCCCCTAGCGGGGGGGCCGGGAGGGACCCAGTACTTC
>TRBD2|NA|TRBJ2-1|TRBV7-2
CASSLAYGGGINEQFF
TGTGCCAGCAGCTTAGCGTACGGGGGGGGAATCAATGAGCAGTTCTTC
>NA|NA|TRBJ1-2|TRBV6-5
CASSYSRTAFNYGYTF
TGTGCCAGCAGTTACTCGAGGACAGCTTTCAACTATGGCTACACCTTC
>TRBD1|NA|TRBJ1-1|TRBV5-4
CASSPLTGVNTEAFF
TGTGCCAGCAGCCCCCTTACAGGGGTGAACACTGAAGCTTTCTTT
>NA|NA|TRBJ1-5|TRBV10-3
CAISPGTNPNQPQHF
TGTGCCATCAGCCCCGGGACAAATCCTAATCAGCCCCAGCATTTT
>NA|few|TRBJ1-2|TRBV5-1
CASSFMVGSNYGYTF
TGCGCCAGCAGCTTTATGGTCGGTAGCAACTATGGCTACACCTTC
>TRBD1|NA|TRBJ2-5|TRBV5-1
CASATGQNKETQYF
TGCGCCAGCGCGACAGGGCAAAACAAAGAGACCCAGTACTTC
>NA|NA|TRBJ2-2|TRBV11-2
CASSPGLTGELFF
TGTGCCAGCAGCCCGGGGTTAACCGGGGAGCTGTTTTTT